The 16 T cell receptor beta chains in this list originate from one sample, sequenced in a study of OX40 agonist ivuxolimab in advanced cancers. Here immunoSEQ multiplex PCR was the method, and the copy in TCRdb shows in-frame clones only, minus some. Here the sample spans some 74,000 clones, approximately 91% being singletons. Sequenced material: CD4+ or CD8+ T cells sorted from blood, taken in a trial of the OX40 agonist ivuxolimab. These receptors came from an adult with an advanced solid tumor such as melanoma, head and neck, liver or kidney cancer.

The chain employs TRBV30 and TRBJ2-5; TRBD2 might be the D (6 bases). CDR1 is GTSNPN, CDR2 SVGIG, per germline (reference sequence). The V end was cut by 0 bases, the J end by 5 bases, with 13 bases between. CDR3 size: 14 residues. The CDR3 protein is CAWSVGGSPETQYF. DNA of the CDR3: TGTGCCTGGAGTGTGGGAGGCTCCCCGGAGACCCAGTACTTC. The whole variable domain, remainder taken from reference TRBV30 and TRBJ2-5, is SQTIHQWPATLVQPVGSPLSLECTVEGTSNPNLYWYRQAAGRGLQLLFYSVGIGQISSEVPQNLSASRPQDRQFILSSKKLLLSDSGFYLCAWSVGGSPETQYFGPGTRLLVL.

This rearrangement joins TRBV28 to TRBJ2-7, with 7 bases matching TRBD2. The V gene end was trimmed by 8 bases and the J gene end by 4 bases; junction bases not matched to a gene: 11. Germline loops: CDR1 MDHEN, CDR2 SYDVKM. The CDR3 spans 14 residues. CDR3: CASSGLVGGYEQYF. CDR3 coding DNA: TGTGCCAGCTCCGGACTAGTGGGGGGTTACGAGCAGTACTTC.

The genes are TRBV19 and TRBJ1-4; a weak D match, TRBD1 (5 bases). Germline CDR1 LNHDA, CDR2 SQIVND (reference sequence). Trimming took 4 bases from V and 14 from J, leaving 20 bases between them. The length of the CDR3 is 14 residues. The CDR3 reads CASSTSGREVVLFF. The CDR3 nucleotides are TGTGCCAGTAGTACCTCGGGCAGGGAGGTCGTGCTGTTTTTT.

The CDR3 reads CASSQEADYEQYF. The CDR3 DNA reads as TGTGCCAGCAGCCAAGAAGCAGATTACGAGCAGTACTTC. The chain is built from TRBV4-2 and TRBJ2-7; no clear D gene. Germline V gene sequence: CDR1 LGHNA, CDR2 YNFKEQ. This CDR3 is built from 13 residues. V was shortened by 0 bases and J by 4 bases, with 7 bases between the two germline ends.

This rearrangement joins TRBV5-1 to TRBJ2-1; unclear D gene. Between the trimmed V and J ends, which lost 0 bases and 0 bases, there was a span of 10 bases. From germline, CDR1 is SGHRS and CDR2 YFSETQ. The length of the CDR3 is 16 residues. For the CDR3, the DNA is TGCGCCAGCAGCTTGGCCGCGTCGAGCTCCTACAATGAGCAGTTCTTC. Translating it yields CASSLAASSSYNEQFF.

The chain combines TRBV15 with TRBJ2-4; TRBD2 matches at 7 bases. CDR1 is LNHNV, CDR2 YYDKDF, per germline (reference sequence). With V trimmed by 0 bases and J by 1 base, 9 bases remained unmatched. The CDR3 is made up of 18 amino acids. The CDR3 is CATSRDLSGRVAKNIQYF. CDR3 DNA sequence: TGTGCCACCAGCAGAGATCTAAGTGGGAGGGTCGCCAAAAACATTCAGTACTTC.

The chain is built from TRBV29-1 and TRBJ2-7; TRBD1 might be the D (5 bases). The CDR3 is 11 amino acids. Germline V lookup: CDR1 SQVTM, CDR2 ANQGSEA. The germline V and J ends were trimmed by 4 bases and 5 bases, with 9 bases remaining between them. Here the CDR3 DNA reads TGCAGCGTTGTTTGGGGCCACGAGCAGTACTTC. This translates into CSVVWGHEQYF.

V is TRBV7-9 and J is TRBJ2-2; D is unresolved. Germline-derived CDR1 and CDR2 are SEHNR and FQNEAQ (reference sequence). The V end was cut by 0 bases, the J end by 4 bases, with 12 bases between. CDR3 length: 16 amino acids. The CDR3 region has the DNA TGTGCCAGCAGCTTAGCGGGTTCGTCGACCACCGGGGAGCTGTTTTTT. Its protein is CASSLAGSSTTGELFF.

The CDR3 coding sequence is TGTGCCAGCAGCCACGCAGGCAGGGGTACATTCTCAACTAATGAAAAACTGTTTTTT. Translated, it gives CASSHAGRGTFSTNEKLFF. This chain joins TRBV7-9 and TRBJ1-4; TRBD1 is a possible D gene (6 bases). This CDR3 spans 19 amino acids. CDR1 and CDR2 (germline): SEHNR, FQNEAQ (reference sequence). Deletions cut 5 bases from V and 0 bases from J, with 22 bases between.

This chain uses TRBV28 with TRBJ1-1, with 7 bases identical to TRBD1. The CDR3 runs 14 residues. The V gene's germline CDR1 is MDHEN and CDR2 SYDVKM. With V trimmed by 1 base and J by 7 bases, 6 bases remained unmatched. The CDR3 DNA sequence: TGTGCCAGCAGTTTATTGGCAGGGGGGGGTGAAGCTTTCTTT. Translating gives CASSLLAGGGEAFF.

The chain joins TRBV11-2 to TRBJ2-1; 14 bases line up with TRBD2. The germline gives CDR1 SGHAT, CDR2 FQNNGV. With V trimmed by 4 bases and J by 0 bases, 2 bases remained unmatched. This CDR3 has 17 residues. CDR3 DNA sequence: TGTGCCAGCAGCTCGGGGACTAGCGGGGGCTCCTACAATGAGCAGTTCTTC. Its protein is CASSSGTSGGSYNEQFF.

The rearrangement links TRBV19 to TRBJ2-7; no firm D call. This CDR3 spans 12 amino acids. Trimming took off 8 bases at V and 2 bases at J, with 10 bases between the two ends. Germline CDR1 is LNHDA and CDR2 is SQIVND (reference sequence). The CDR3 coding sequence is TGTGCCAGTTCGGACGGCCCCTACGAGCAGTACTTC. Its protein is CASSDGPYEQYF.

This sequence joins TRBV30 and TRBJ2-2; the D is unclear. The V and J ends lost 0 bases and 5 bases respectively, with 7 bases between them. Germline lookup yields CDR1 GTSNPN and CDR2 SVGIG (reference sequence). This CDR3 has 13 amino acids. This chain's CDR3 is CAWSVGWTGELFF. CDR3 nucleotide sequence: TGTGCCTGGAGTGTGGGGTGGACCGGGGAGCTGTTTTTT.

The chain is built from TRBV18 and TRBJ2-1; TRBD2 matches at 7 bases. Trimming took 3 bases from V and 0 from J; bases not matched to a gene: 2. This CDR3 has 15 residues. Germline values: CDR1 KGHSH, CDR2 LQKENI. The CDR3, as DNA: TGTGCCAGCTCACCTGCTAGCGGCTCCTACAATGAGCAGTTCTTC. Translated: CASSPASGSYNEQFF.

V usage is TRBV29-1 and J usage is TRBJ1-2; 10 bases align to TRBD1. J lost 8 bases, V lost 7 bases, and 13 bases had no gene match. The CDR3 spans 14 residues. Germline CDR1 reads SQVTM; CDR2 reads ANQGSEA. CDR3 nucleotides: TGCAGCGCCCAGCCGGGACAGGGGACCGGGGGCTACACCTTC. Protein product: CSAQPGQGTGGYTF.

The chain links TRBV19 to TRBJ1-1; the match to TRBD1 covers 8 bases. Germline lookup yields CDR1 LNHDA and CDR2 SQIVND (reference sequence). The CDR3 is 17 residues long. The trim removed 7 bases at V and 4 bases at J, leaving 17 bases unmatched. The CDR3 DNA reads TGTGCCAGTACCCGAAGGGGACAGGACGTTTTGAGCACTGAAGCTTTCTTT. This gives the protein CASTRRGQDVLSTEAFF.